Listed below are T cell receptor beta chains from one sample, sequenced in a study of blood T cell repertoires in COVID-19. Some clones are missing from TCRdb's copy, which holds only in-frame ones; the method was immunoSEQ multiplex PCR. The sample lists about 42,000 clones, 85% to 90% occurring once. The sequenced sample was peripheral blood. Receptor source: a man aged 30-40 years with active or convalescent COVID-19. Each CDR3 is given with its conserved first and last residue. D genes are given only for firm matches. Clone size is not always given. Where it is, it says once, few, many or a class for expanded clones.

TGTGCCAGCAGTGAGGGACAGCGCACAGATACGCAGTATTTT	CASSEGQRTDTQYF	-	TRBV6-1	TRBJ2-3	TRBD1
TGTGCCAGCAGTGACTCGAGGCCGACGTCTATGGATACGCAGTATTTT	CASSDSRPTSMDTQYF	-	TRBV6-4	TRBJ2-3	-
TGTGCCAGTAGGGACACTAGCGGGGCCCCAGAGACCCAGTACTTC	CASRDTSGAPETQYF	-	TRBV19	TRBJ2-5	TRBD2
TGCGCCAGCAGCTTGACGGGACAGTTCAATCAGCCCCAGCATTTT	CASSLTGQFNQPQHF	once	TRBV5-1	TRBJ1-5	TRBD1
TGTGCCAGCAGCTTAGACAGGCAAGAGACCCAGTACTTC	CASSLDRQETQYF	once	TRBV7-9	TRBJ2-5	-
TGTGCCAGCAGTCCCTCCAGGGCTGGCACAGATACGCAGTATTTT	CASSPSRAGTDTQYF	once	TRBV11-3	TRBJ2-3	-
TGTGCTAGTGTAGGACAGGGGACTGAAGCTTTCTTT	CASVGQGTEAFF	-	TRBV12-5	TRBJ1-1	TRBD1
TGTGCCAGCAGCTTATGGACTAGCGGGGAGCAGTTCTTC	CASSLWTSGEQFF	-	TRBV3-1/TRBV3-2	TRBJ2-1	TRBD2
TGTGCCAGCAGCGTCTCTCTCCGGGGGACTAGCGATGGGGCAGATACGCAGTATTTT	CASSVSLRGTSDGADTQYF	-	TRBV9	TRBJ2-3	TRBD2
TGCGCCAGCAGCTTGTGGCCAAAAGAGACCCAGTACTTC	CASSLWPKETQYF	-	TRBV5-1	TRBJ2-5	-
TGTGCCAGCAGCCAAGTATCCGATACGCAGTATTTT	CASSQVSDTQYF	-	TRBV3-1/TRBV3-2	TRBJ2-3	-
TGTGCCAGTAGTAACGATGGGCCGACAGGGAAGTTCTCTTACGAGCAGTACTTC	CASSNDGPTGKFSYEQYF	once	TRBV19	TRBJ2-7	TRBD1
TGTGCCAGTAGTATCTGGGCAGGGGGTCAGCCCCAGCATTTT	CASSIWAGGQPQHF	-	TRBV19	TRBJ1-5	TRBD1
TGTGCCAGCACCCAAAGGGGCTCTGGAAACACCATATATTTT	CASTQRGSGNTIYF	-	TRBV3-1/TRBV3-2	TRBJ1-3	-
TGTGCCAGCAGCCAAGGACTAGCGGGACCCAATGAGCAGTTCTTC	CASSQGLAGPNEQFF	-	TRBV3-1/TRBV3-2	TRBJ2-1	TRBD2
TGTGCCATCAGCAGCGCCGGGACAGGACGCACCGGGGAGCTGTTTTTT	CAISSAGTGRTGELFF	few	TRBV10-3	TRBJ2-2	TRBD1
TGTGCCAGCAGTTCCCGGGACAGGGTATATGAAAAACTGTTTTTT	CASSSRDRVYEKLFF	-	TRBV6-2/TRBV6-3	TRBJ1-4	TRBD1
TGCAGCGTTGAACGTCTAGATACGCAGTATTTT	CSVERLDTQYF	-	TRBV29-1	TRBJ2-3	-
TGTGCCAGCAATACATTAGACTTGAGTCGGGGTGAGCAGTTCTTC	CASNTLDLSRGEQFF	-	TRBV7-8	TRBJ2-1	-
TGTGCCAGTACCTGCGGACAGTTCCAAGAGACCCAGTACTTC	CASTCGQFQETQYF	-	TRBV21-1	TRBJ2-5	-
TGTGCCACCCGGACAGACTCTGGAAACACCATATATTTT	CATRTDSGNTIYF	-	TRBV19	TRBJ1-3	-
TGCGCCAGCCGTCTAGTAGGGGGCGCCGGGGGGGCAGATACGCAGTATTTT	CASRLVGGAGGADTQYF	-	TRBV5-1	TRBJ2-3	-
TGTGCCAGCAGTTACGGGGACAGACTTAACTATGGCTACACCTTC	CASSYGDRLNYGYTF	-	TRBV6-5	TRBJ1-2	TRBD1
TGTGCCACCAGTGACTCTGGACTAGCGGGAGGGCCTTGGGAGACCCAGTACTTC	CATSDSGLAGGPWETQYF	-	TRBV24-1	TRBJ2-5	TRBD2
TGTGCCAGCAGCCAAGGTCCTACTAGCGGGGGGTCCCATACGCAGTATTTT	CASSQGPTSGGSHTQYF	-	TRBV14	TRBJ2-3	TRBD2
TGTGCCAGCAGCGGGGGGACAGGAAGTAACACCGGGGAGCTGTTTTTT	CASSGGTGSNTGELFF	-	TRBV5-5	TRBJ2-2	TRBD1
TGTGCCAGCAGTCGTACCCTAAATTCACCCCTCCACTTT	CASSRTLNSPLHF	-	TRBV6-5	TRBJ1-6	-
TGCGCCAGCAGCTCCGCGGCCTTCGGGTCCTACAATGAGCAGTTCTTC	CASSSAAFGSYNEQFF	-	TRBV5-1	TRBJ2-1	-
TGTGCCAGCTCACCAGGGGCCGGACAGGCTACTTACAATGAGCAGTTCTTC	CASSPGAGQATYNEQFF	-	TRBV18	TRBJ2-1	TRBD1
TGTGCCAGCAGTCCCACCCTGGCGGGCGAGCAGTACTTC	CASSPTLAGEQYF	few	TRBV27	TRBJ2-7	-
TGTGCCAGTAGTATTAACGGGAACACCGGGGAGCTGTTTTTT	CASSINGNTGELFF	-	TRBV19	TRBJ2-2	-
TGCAGTGCTAGTTCGACAGGGACCTACAATGAGCAGTTCTTC	CSASSTGTYNEQFF	once	TRBV20-1	TRBJ2-1	TRBD1
TGTGCCAGTAGTATTTGGACAGGCAATCAGCCCCAGCATTTT	CASSIWTGNQPQHF	-	TRBV19	TRBJ1-5	-
TGTGCCAGTAGTTACGGACAGGGAAACAATCAGCCCCAGCATTTT	CASSYGQGNNQPQHF	-	TRBV19	TRBJ1-5	TRBD1